The 7 T cell receptor beta chains reported below all come from one sample, sequenced in a study of T cells in Graves' hyperthyroidism and ophthalmopathy (dated by TCRdb to the late 2010s). The library was generated by multiplex PCR. This sample was sequenced with an Illumina HiSeq 2000. The TCR beta CDR3 regions were amplified from the RNA transcripts. A first-round RT-PCR of the TCR CDR3 used the HTBI primer set with the Qiagen OneStep RT-PCR kit. Using fastp trimming at Q25 and MiXCR clonotype assembly, TCRdb reanalyzed the public sequencing data and kept in-frame beta chains. When rows share a CDR3 protein, they turn into one entry using the most common DNA and genes. The sample table contains around 600,000 distinct CDR3 sequences; only one count was recorded for less than 45% of them. The ten biggest clones cover roughly 7.2% of the sample. The sequencing sample was made of peripheral blood or thyroid tissue (not recorded which). The receptors stem from an adult man with Graves' disease, either hyperthyroidism or ophthalmopathy (not recorded which).

V gene TRBV25-1 combines with J gene TRBJ1-1; 8 positions agree with TRBD1. The V and J ends lost 5 bases and 6 bases, in that order; junction bases with no gene match: 8. CDR1 is MGHDK and CDR2 is SYGVNS in the germline V gene. The CDR3 extends over 14 amino acids. The DNA of the CDR3 is TGTGCCAGCAGTATCCTGACAGGGGTCTCTGAAGCTTTCTTT. It codes for CASSILTGVSEAFF.

V gene TRBV5-1 combines with J gene TRBJ2-7; 10 bases are a match to TRBD1. Germline V gene data show CDR1 as SGHRS and CDR2 as YFSETQ. Trimming removed 9 bases from V and 6 bases from J; junction bases left unmatched: 9. CDR3 size: 13 residues. The CDR3 sequence is CATTGGTGVEQYF. The DNA of the CDR3 is TGCGCCACCACCGGCGGGACAGGGGTCGAGCAGTACTTC.

V and J are TRBV7-2 and TRBJ1-1, with a possible D match to TRBD1 (5 bases). This CDR3 region has 15 residues. V lost 4 bases, J lost 0 bases, and 12 bases lay in between. Germline V gene sequence: CDR1 SGHTA, CDR2 FQGNSA. The CDR3 is CASSSGASMNTEAFF. CDR3 coding DNA: TGTGCCAGCAGCTCCGGGGCTTCCATGAACACTGAAGCTTTCTTT.

This clonotype was seen more than once but under ten times. The chain recombines TRBV9 with TRBJ1-1; D may be TRBD1 (5 bases). The CDR3 sequence is 12 residues long. The germline V gene has CDR1 SGDLS and CDR2 YYNGEE. V was cut by 4 bases and J by 6 bases, with 10 bases left in between. In DNA, the CDR3 is TGTGCCAGCAGCCCTGGGACTTCTGAAGCTTTCTTT. The encoded protein is CASSPGTSEAFF.

Of note for this clonotype: This may be a read error, as it is one base from a much larger clone. The chain combines TRBV5-1 with TRBJ1-6; 11 bases are shared with TRBD1. Trimming at V came to 7 bases and at J to 14 bases, leaving 11 bases not matched to a gene. CDR1 and CDR2 from the germline V gene are SGHRS and YFSETQ. The CDR3 consists of 14 residues. DNA of the CDR3: TGCGCCAGCGGCCCGGACAGGGGGCTTTCGGCCCTCCACTTT. Translation: CASGPDRGLSALHF. Combining the CDR3 with reference TRBV5-1 and TRBJ1-6 gives the whole variable domain KAGVTQTPRYLIKTRGQQVTLSCSPISGHRSVSWYQQTPGQGLQFLFEYFSETQRNKGNFPGRFSGRQFSNSRSEMNVSTLELGDSALYLCASGPDRGLSALHFGNGTRLTVT.

The chain employs TRBV6-1 and TRBJ1-6; D remains unclear. Germline assignment: CDR1 MNHNS and CDR2 SASEGT. The ends were cut back, 6 bases at V and 8 bases at J, with 11 bases in the middle. The CDR3 is 13 residues long. The CDR3 bases are TGTGCCAGCAGCCCATTCCTGGATTCACCCCTCCACTTT. Protein product: CASSPFLDSPLHF.

In its sample, this clonotype was seen many times. This rearrangement joins TRBV2 to TRBJ1-2; D remains unclear. Looked up from germline, CDR1 is SNHLY and CDR2 is FYNNEI. The CDR3 extends over 12 amino acids. The ends were cut back, 6 bases at V and 6 bases at J, with 11 bases in the middle. CDR3 sequence (DNA): TGTGCCAGCAGGGCCACGGGCCATGGCTACACCTTC. Its translation: CASRATGHGYTF.